The rows below give T cell receptor beta chains drawn from one sample of a study of blood T cell repertoires in COVID-19. The table came from immunoSEQ multiplex PCR; TCRdb's copy has only in-frame clones and leaves some out. There are 25,000 to 35,000 clones in the sample; roughly 90% occur only once, and more than 5% lies in the top ten. Sequencing was carried out using peripheral blood. The receptor set was obtained from a man aged 55 to 70 with active COVID-19. The CDR3 runs from the conserved cysteine through the conserved F or W. The order of the fields is D gene, clone size, J gene, V gene, CDR3 DNA, CDR3 protein. D genes are given only for firm matches. A row's size may be missing; if present it is once, few, many or a size class.

d_call: -
clone_size: -
j_call: TRBJ2-5
v_call: TRBV27
cdr3_nt: TGTGCCAGCGCCGCGGGGTACACTAAAGAGACCCAGTACTTC
cdr3_aa: CASAAGYTKETQYF

d_call: TRBD1
clone_size: -
j_call: TRBJ1-4
v_call: TRBV28
cdr3_nt: TGTGCCAGCAGGAGAGAGGACAGGGCTAATGAAAAACTGTTTTTT
cdr3_aa: CASRREDRANEKLFF

d_call: -
clone_size: -
j_call: TRBJ1-1
v_call: TRBV10-3
cdr3_nt: TGTGCCATCAGTGAGGGGCCCGCGAACACTGAAGCTTTCTTT
cdr3_aa: CAISEGPANTEAFF

d_call: -
clone_size: -
j_call: TRBJ2-5
v_call: TRBV18
cdr3_nt: TGTGCCAGCTCACCACCATCGCAGGGATGGGAGACCCAGTACTTC
cdr3_aa: CASSPPSQGWETQYF

d_call: TRBD1
clone_size: -
j_call: TRBJ1-1
v_call: TRBV7-4
cdr3_nt: TGTGCCACCCGCTCCGACAGGGGCCTGAACACTGAAGCTTTCTTT
cdr3_aa: CATRSDRGLNTEAFF

d_call: TRBD2
clone_size: -
j_call: TRBJ2-5
v_call: TRBV6-1
cdr3_nt: TGTGCCAGCAGTGACAAGACTAGCGGGGCCATTCGGTCGGAGACCCAGTACTTC
cdr3_aa: CASSDKTSGAIRSETQYF

d_call: TRBD1
clone_size: few
j_call: TRBJ1-5
v_call: TRBV6-2/TRBV6-3
cdr3_nt: TGTGCCAGCAGCCAAACAGGGGTAGGCAATCAGCCCCAGCATTTT
cdr3_aa: CASSQTGVGNQPQHF

d_call: TRBD1
clone_size: -
j_call: TRBJ1-2
v_call: TRBV19
cdr3_nt: TGTGCCAGTAGTATCCTTACAGGGGGCGACTATGGCTACACCTTC
cdr3_aa: CASSILTGGDYGYTF

d_call: -
clone_size: -
j_call: TRBJ2-1
v_call: TRBV19
cdr3_nt: TGTGCCAGTAGTATTTGGGGGGGCCGAAAGGACAATGAGCAGTTCTTC
cdr3_aa: CASSIWGGRKDNEQFF

d_call: -
clone_size: -
j_call: TRBJ1-1
v_call: TRBV6-5
cdr3_nt: TGTGCCAGCAGTTACCGGCCCTGGGAGACTGAAGCTTTCTTT
cdr3_aa: CASSYRPWETEAFF

d_call: TRBD2
clone_size: -
j_call: TRBJ2-3
v_call: TRBV7-3
cdr3_nt: TGTGCCAGCAGCCCGGGGGGAAGCACAGATACGCAGTATTTT
cdr3_aa: CASSPGGSTDTQYF

d_call: TRBD1
clone_size: -
j_call: TRBJ1-6
v_call: TRBV7-9
cdr3_nt: TGTGCCAGCAGCCTTCAGGGTCCACAGGGGTCACCCCTCCACTTT
cdr3_aa: CASSLQGPQGSPLHF

d_call: -
clone_size: -
j_call: TRBJ1-1
v_call: TRBV28
cdr3_nt: TGTGCCAGCAGCCGCGCGAGCACTGAAGCTTTCTTT
cdr3_aa: CASSRASTEAFF

d_call: TRBD1
clone_size: -
j_call: TRBJ2-7
v_call: TRBV9
cdr3_nt: TGTGCCAGCAGCGTAGGAGACAGGGTGGGCGAGCAGTACTTC
cdr3_aa: CASSVGDRVGEQYF

d_call: TRBD2
clone_size: -
j_call: TRBJ2-1
v_call: TRBV10-1
cdr3_nt: TGCGCCAGCTCCTGGACCGGGACTAGCGGAAAAAATGAGCAGTTCTTC
cdr3_aa: CASSWTGTSGKNEQFF

d_call: -
clone_size: -
j_call: TRBJ1-1
v_call: TRBV25-1
cdr3_nt: TGTGCCAGCAGTGGGCTGATGAACACTGAAGCTTTCTTT
cdr3_aa: CASSGLMNTEAFF

d_call: -
clone_size: -
j_call: TRBJ1-2
v_call: TRBV5-5
cdr3_nt: TGTGCCAGCAGTTCGACAGCCCTGGCAAACTATGGCTACACCTTC
cdr3_aa: CASSSTALANYGYTF

d_call: -
clone_size: -
j_call: TRBJ1-5
v_call: TRBV27
cdr3_nt: TGTGCCAGCAGCCCCCGCCAGGGAAATCAGCCCCAGCATTTT
cdr3_aa: CASSPRQGNQPQHF

d_call: TRBD1
clone_size: -
j_call: TRBJ1-5
v_call: TRBV28
cdr3_nt: TGTGCCAGCAGTTTATTAAAGTGGGGACAGGAGACCAATCAGCCCCAGCATTTT
cdr3_aa: CASSLLKWGQETNQPQHF

d_call: -
clone_size: -
j_call: TRBJ2-3
v_call: TRBV3-1/TRBV3-2
cdr3_nt: TGTGCCAGCAGCCGAAATAGCGACGGTACGCAGTATTTT
cdr3_aa: CASSRNSDGTQYF

d_call: -
clone_size: once
j_call: TRBJ1-4
v_call: TRBV29-1
cdr3_nt: TGCAGCGTTGGCTCCCGGGGGGAGCGGGAAAAACTGTTTTTT
cdr3_aa: CSVGSRGEREKLFF

d_call: TRBD1
clone_size: -
j_call: TRBJ2-7
v_call: TRBV7-9
cdr3_nt: TGTGCCAGCAGCTTACCAGGACAGGGGTTCTACGAGCAGTACTTC
cdr3_aa: CASSLPGQGFYEQYF

d_call: TRBD2
clone_size: once
j_call: TRBJ2-4
v_call: TRBV10-3
cdr3_nt: TGTGCCATCAGTGCGGGGGAGGGCAAAAACATTCAGTACTTC
cdr3_aa: CAISAGEGKNIQYF

d_call: TRBD1
clone_size: -
j_call: TRBJ2-1
v_call: TRBV7-3
cdr3_nt: TGTGCCAGCAGCTTAACGGACAGGGGGTACAATGAGCAGTTCTTC
cdr3_aa: CASSLTDRGYNEQFF

d_call: TRBD1
clone_size: once
j_call: TRBJ1-4
v_call: TRBV4-1
cdr3_nt: TGCGCCAGCAGCCCTGACCTGGACAGGGTAGGAGCAACTAATGAAAAACTGTTTTTT
cdr3_aa: CASSPDLDRVGATNEKLFF

d_call: -
clone_size: once
j_call: TRBJ2-7
v_call: TRBV6-5
cdr3_nt: TGTGCCAGCTTTTACCCCTACAGTGCGTACTTC
cdr3_aa: CASFYPYSAYF

d_call: -
clone_size: -
j_call: TRBJ1-3
v_call: TRBV6-5
cdr3_nt: TGTGCCACCACAGGCTCTGGAAACACCATATATTTT
cdr3_aa: CATTGSGNTIYF

d_call: -
clone_size: -
j_call: TRBJ1-4
v_call: TRBV9
cdr3_nt: TGTGCCAGCAGCCCCAGACAGGCAACTAATGAAAAACTGTTTTTT
cdr3_aa: CASSPRQATNEKLFF

d_call: TRBD1
clone_size: -
j_call: TRBJ1-2
v_call: TRBV19
cdr3_nt: TGTGCCAGTAGTCCCCGGGACAGTTATAGGGGCTACACCTTC
cdr3_aa: CASSPRDSYRGYTF

d_call: -
clone_size: -
j_call: TRBJ2-3
v_call: TRBV14
cdr3_nt: TGTGCCAGCAGACGGACAGAGTGGACAGATACGCAGTATTTT
cdr3_aa: CASRRTEWTDTQYF

d_call: TRBD2
clone_size: -
j_call: TRBJ2-1
v_call: TRBV9
cdr3_nt: TGTGCCAGCAGCGTAGGTGGCGGGGGGGCTTTCGGCGAGCAGTTCTTC
cdr3_aa: CASSVGGGGAFGEQFF